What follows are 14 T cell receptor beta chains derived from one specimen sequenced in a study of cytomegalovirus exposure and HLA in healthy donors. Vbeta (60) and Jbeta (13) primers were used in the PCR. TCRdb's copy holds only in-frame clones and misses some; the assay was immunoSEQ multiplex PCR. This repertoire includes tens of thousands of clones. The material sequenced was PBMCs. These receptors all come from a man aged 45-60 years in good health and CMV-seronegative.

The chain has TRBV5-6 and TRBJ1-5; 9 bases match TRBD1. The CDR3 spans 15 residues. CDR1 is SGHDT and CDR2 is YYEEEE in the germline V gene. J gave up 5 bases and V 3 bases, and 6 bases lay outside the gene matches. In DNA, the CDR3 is TGTGCCAGCAGCTCACTGGACAGGGGACATCAGCCCCAGCATTTT. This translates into CASSSLDRGHQPQHF.

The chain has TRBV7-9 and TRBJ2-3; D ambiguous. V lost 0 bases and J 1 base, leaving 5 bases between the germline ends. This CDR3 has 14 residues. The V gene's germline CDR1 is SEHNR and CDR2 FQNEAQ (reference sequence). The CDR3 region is CASSLAPGTDTQYF. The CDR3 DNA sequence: TGTGCCAGCAGCTTAGCACCAGGCACAGATACGCAGTATTTT.

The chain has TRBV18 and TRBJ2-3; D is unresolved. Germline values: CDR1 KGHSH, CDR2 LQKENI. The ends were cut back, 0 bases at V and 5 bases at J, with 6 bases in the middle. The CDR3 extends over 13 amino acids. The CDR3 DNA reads TGTGCCAGCTCACCACCGCCGGGAGATACGCAGTATTTT. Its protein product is CASSPPPGDTQYF.

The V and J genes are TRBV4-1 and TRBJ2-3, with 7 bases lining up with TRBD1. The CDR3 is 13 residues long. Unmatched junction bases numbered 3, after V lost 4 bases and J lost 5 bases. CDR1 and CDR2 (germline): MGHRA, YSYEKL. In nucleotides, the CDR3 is TGCGCCAGCAGCCCCTGGACAGGAGATACGCAGTATTTT. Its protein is CASSPWTGDTQYF.

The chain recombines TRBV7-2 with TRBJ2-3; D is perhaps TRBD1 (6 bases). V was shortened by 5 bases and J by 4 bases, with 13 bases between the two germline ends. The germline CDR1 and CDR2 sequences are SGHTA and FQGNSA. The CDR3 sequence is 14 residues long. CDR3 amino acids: CASSGQFMSDTQYF. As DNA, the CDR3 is TGTGCCAGCAGCGGACAGTTTATGTCAGATACGCAGTATTTT. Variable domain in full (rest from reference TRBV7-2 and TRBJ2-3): GAGVSQSPSNKVTEKGKDVELRCDPISGHTALYWYRQSLGQGLEFLIYFQGNSAPDKSGLPSDRFSAERTGGSVSTLTIQRTQQEDSAVYLCASSGQFMSDTQYFGPGTRLTVL.

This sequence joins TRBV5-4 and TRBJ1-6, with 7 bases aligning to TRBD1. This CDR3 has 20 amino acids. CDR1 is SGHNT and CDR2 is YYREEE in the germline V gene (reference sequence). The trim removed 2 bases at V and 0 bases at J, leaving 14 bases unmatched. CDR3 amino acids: CASSFSKAGTANSYNSPLHF. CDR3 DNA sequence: TGTGCCAGCAGCTTCTCAAAAGCCGGGACAGCGAACTCCTATAATTCACCCCTCCACTTT. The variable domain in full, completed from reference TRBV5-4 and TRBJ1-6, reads ETGVTQSPTHLIKTRGQQVTLRCSSQSGHNTVSWYQQALGQGPQFIFQYYREEENGRGNFPPRFSGLQFPNYSSELNVNALELDDSALYLCASSFSKAGTANSYNSPLHFGNGTRLTVT.

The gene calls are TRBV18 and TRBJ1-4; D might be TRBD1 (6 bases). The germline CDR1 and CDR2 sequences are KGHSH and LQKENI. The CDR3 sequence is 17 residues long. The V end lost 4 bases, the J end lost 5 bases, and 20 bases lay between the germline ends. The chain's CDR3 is CASSQDVGTRRNEKLFF. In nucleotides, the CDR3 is TGTGCCAGCTCACAGGATGTTGGGACAAGGAGGAATGAAAAACTGTTTTTT.

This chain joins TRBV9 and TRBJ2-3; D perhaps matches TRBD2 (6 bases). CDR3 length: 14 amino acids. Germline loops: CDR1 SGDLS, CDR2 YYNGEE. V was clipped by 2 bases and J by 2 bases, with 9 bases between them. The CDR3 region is CASSVGGDTDTQYF. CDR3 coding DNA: TGTGCCAGCAGCGTTGGAGGGGACACAGATACGCAGTATTTT.

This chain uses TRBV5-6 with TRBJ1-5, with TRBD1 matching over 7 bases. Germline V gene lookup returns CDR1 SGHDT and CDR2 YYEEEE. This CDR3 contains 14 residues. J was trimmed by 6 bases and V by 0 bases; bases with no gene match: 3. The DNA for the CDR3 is TGTGCCAGCAGCTTGGGACAGGGTGGTCAGCCCCAGCATTTT. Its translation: CASSLGQGGQPQHF.

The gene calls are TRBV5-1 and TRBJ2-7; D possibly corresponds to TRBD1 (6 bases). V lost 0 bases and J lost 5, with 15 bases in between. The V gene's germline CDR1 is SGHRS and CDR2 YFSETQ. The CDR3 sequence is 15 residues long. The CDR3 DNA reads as TGCGCCAGCAGCTTGGCCCACAGGGAAAGGGACGAGCAGTACTTC. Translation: CASSLAHRERDEQYF.

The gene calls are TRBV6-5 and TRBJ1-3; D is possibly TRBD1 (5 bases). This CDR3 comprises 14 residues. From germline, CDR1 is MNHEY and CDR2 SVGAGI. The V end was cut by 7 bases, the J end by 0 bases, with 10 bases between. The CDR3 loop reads CASNGGSSGNTIYF. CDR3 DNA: TGTGCCAGCAATGGGGGGAGCTCTGGAAACACCATATATTTT.

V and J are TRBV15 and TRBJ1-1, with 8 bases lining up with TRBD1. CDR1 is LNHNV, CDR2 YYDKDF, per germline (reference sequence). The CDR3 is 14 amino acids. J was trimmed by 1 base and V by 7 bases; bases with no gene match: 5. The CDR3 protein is CATKRQGWNTEAFF. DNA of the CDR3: TGTGCCACCAAGAGACAGGGGTGGAACACTGAAGCTTTCTTT.

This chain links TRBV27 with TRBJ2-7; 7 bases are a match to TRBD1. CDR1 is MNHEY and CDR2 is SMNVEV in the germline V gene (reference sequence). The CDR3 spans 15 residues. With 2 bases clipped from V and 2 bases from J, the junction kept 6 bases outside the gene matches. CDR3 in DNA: TGTGCCAGCAGTTTAGGGGCCCAGGGGGCCTACGAGCAGTACTTC. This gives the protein CASSLGAQGAYEQYF.

The DNA for the CDR3 is TGTGCCAGCTCACTAACAGGGAAGGCGTCCTACAATGAGCAGTTCTTC. Protein product: CASSLTGKASYNEQFF. J is TRBJ2-1 and V is TRBV18, with a tentative D call TRBD1 (6 bases). This CDR3 region has 16 residues. The germline gives CDR1 KGHSH, CDR2 LQKENI. V lost 4 bases and J lost 1, with 14 bases in between.